This T cell receptor (beta chain) was documented in a study of blood T cell repertoires in COVID-19. Background on the study: The study drew acute and convalescent COVID-19 samples from the United States, Italy and Spain. Sample material is recorded as cDNA or gDNA derived from T cells, B-cell-depleted T cells, or PBMCs.

As originally analysed: Reference gene primer amplification gave nucleated cell count estimates. The repertoire was sequenced with immunoSEQ multiplex PCR; TCRdb's copy has only in-frame clones and lacks some. V, J and clone size derive from that table, while D and trimming were established from the DNA sequence. The data hold approximately 160,000 clones, with 70% to 80% observed a single time. The CDR3 has 15 residues. In germline, CDR1 is KGHDR, CDR2 SFDVKD. Trimming took off 6 bases at V and 3 bases at J, with 13 bases between the two ends. The chain is built from TRBV24-1 and TRBJ2-2; D is perhaps TRBD1 (6 bases). The clonotype was recovered from a man in his fifties or sixties with acute or convalescent COVID-19. Sequencing used peripheral blood. The CDR3: CATSKQGQDTGELFF. CDR3 nucleotide sequence: TGTGCCACCAGTAAACAGGGTCAGGACACCGGGGAGCTGTTTTTT.